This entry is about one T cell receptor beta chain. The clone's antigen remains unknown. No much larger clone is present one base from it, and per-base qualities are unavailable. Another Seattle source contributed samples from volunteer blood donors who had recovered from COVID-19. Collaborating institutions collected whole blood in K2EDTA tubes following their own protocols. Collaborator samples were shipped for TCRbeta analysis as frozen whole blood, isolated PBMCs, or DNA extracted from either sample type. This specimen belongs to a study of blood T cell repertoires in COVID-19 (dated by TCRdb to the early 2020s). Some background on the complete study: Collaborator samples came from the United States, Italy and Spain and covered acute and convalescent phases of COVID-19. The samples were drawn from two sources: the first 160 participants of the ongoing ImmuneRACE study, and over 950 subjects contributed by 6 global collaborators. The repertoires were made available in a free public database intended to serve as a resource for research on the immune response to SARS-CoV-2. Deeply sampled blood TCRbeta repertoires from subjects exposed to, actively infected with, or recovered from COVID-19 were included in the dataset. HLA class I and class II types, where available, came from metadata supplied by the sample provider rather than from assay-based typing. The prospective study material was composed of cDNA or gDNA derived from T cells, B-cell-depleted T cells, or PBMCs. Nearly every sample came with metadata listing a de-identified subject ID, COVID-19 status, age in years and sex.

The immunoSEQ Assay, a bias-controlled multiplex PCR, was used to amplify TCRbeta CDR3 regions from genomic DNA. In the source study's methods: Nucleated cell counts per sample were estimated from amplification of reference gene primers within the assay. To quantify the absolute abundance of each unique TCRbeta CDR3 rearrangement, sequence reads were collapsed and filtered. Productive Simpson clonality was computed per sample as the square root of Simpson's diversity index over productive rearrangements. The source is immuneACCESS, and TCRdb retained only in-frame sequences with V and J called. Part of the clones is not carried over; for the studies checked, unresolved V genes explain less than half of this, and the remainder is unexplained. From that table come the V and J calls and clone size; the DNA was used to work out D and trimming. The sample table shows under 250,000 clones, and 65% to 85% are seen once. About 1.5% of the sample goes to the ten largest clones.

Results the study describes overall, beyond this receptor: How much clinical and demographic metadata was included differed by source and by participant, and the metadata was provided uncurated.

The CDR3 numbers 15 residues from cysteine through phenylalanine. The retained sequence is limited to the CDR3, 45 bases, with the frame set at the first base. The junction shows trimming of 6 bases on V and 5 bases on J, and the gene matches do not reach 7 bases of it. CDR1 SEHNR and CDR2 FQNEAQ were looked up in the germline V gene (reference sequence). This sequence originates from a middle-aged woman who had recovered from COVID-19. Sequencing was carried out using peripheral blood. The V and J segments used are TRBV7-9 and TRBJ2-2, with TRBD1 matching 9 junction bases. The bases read TGTGCCAGCAGTCCGGGACAGGGTAAAACCGGGGAGCTGTTTTTT. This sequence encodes CASSPGQGKTGELFF.